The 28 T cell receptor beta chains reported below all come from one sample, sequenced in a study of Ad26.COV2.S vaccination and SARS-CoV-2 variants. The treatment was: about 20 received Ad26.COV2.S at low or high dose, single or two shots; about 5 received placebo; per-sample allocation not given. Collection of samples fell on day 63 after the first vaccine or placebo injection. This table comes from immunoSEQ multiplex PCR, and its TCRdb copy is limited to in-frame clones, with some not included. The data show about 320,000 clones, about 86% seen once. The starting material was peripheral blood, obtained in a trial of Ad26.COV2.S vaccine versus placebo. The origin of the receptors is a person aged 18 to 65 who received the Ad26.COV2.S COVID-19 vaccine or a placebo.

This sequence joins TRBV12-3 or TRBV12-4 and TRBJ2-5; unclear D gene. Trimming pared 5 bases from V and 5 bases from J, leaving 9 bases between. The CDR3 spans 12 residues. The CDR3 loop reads CASSPGWETQYF. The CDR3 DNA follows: TGTGCCAGCAGTCCTGGGTGGGAGACCCAGTACTTC.

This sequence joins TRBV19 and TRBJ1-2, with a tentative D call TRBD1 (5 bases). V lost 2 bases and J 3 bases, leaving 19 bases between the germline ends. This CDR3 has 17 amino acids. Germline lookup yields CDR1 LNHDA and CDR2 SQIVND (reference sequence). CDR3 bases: TGTGCCAGTAGTATAATTAGTTCCGGCAGGGCTGACTATGGCTACACCTTC. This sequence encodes CASSIISSGRADYGYTF.

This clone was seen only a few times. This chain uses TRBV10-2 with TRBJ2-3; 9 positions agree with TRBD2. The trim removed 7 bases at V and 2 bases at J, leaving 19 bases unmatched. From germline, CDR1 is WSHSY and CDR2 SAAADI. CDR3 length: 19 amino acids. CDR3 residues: CASTKGGAGGDYHTDTQYF. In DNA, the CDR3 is TGCGCCAGCACTAAAGGGGGAGCGGGGGGCGACTACCACACAGATACGCAGTATTTT.

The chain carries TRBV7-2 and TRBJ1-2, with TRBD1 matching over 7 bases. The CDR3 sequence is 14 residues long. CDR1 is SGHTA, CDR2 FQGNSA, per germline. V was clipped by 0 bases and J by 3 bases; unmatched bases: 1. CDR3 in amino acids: CASSLAGGDYGYTF. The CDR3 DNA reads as TGTGCCAGCAGCTTAGCAGGGGGCGACTATGGCTACACCTTC.

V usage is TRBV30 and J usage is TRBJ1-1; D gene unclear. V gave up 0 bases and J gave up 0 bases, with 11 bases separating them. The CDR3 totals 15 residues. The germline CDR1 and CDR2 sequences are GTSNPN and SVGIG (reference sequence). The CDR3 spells CAWSVLGVLNTEAFF. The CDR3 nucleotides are TGTGCCTGGAGTGTACTCGGGGTACTGAACACTGAAGCTTTCTTT.

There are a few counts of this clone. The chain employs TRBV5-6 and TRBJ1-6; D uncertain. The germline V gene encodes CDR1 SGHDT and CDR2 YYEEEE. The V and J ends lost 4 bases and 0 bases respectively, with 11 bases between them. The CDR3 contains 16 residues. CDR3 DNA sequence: TGTGCCAGCAGCCCTAGGCGGGACTCCTATAATTCACCCCTCCACTTT. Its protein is CASSPRRDSYNSPLHF.

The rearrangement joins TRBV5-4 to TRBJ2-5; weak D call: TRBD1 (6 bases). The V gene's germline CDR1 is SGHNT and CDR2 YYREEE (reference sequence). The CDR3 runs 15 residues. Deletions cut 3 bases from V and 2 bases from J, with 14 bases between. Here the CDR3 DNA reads TGTGCCAGCAGCTCTGGGGGCCGGGATCAAGAGACCCAGTACTTC. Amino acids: CASSSGGRDQETQYF.

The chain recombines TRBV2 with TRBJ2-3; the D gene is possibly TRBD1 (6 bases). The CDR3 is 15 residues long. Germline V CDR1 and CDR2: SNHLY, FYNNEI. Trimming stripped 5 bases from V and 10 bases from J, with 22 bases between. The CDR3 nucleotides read TGTGCCAGCAGTTCTGGCGGCGTGGGGGCAGGGCCGCAGTATTTT. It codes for CASSSGGVGAGPQYF. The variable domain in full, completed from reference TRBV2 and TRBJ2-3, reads EPEVTQTPSHQVTQMGQEVILRCVPISNHLYFYWYRQILGQKVEFLVSFYNNEISEKSEIFDDQFSVERPDGSNFTLKIRSTKLEDSAMYFCASSSGGVGAGPQYFGPGTRLTVL.

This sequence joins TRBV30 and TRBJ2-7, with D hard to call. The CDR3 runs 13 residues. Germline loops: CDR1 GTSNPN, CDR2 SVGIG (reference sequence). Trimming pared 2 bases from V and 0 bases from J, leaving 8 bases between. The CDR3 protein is CAWSLSSSYEQYF. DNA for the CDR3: TGTGCCTGGAGTTTATCGAGCTCCTACGAGCAGTACTTC.

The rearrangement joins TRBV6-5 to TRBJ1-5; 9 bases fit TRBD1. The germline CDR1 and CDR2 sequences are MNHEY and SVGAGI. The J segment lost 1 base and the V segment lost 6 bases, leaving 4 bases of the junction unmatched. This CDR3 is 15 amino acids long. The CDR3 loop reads CASRDRGTSNQPQHF. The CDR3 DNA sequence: TGTGCCAGCAGGGACAGGGGTACCAGCAATCAGCCCCAGCATTTT.

DNA for the CDR3: TGTGCCAGCTCACCAAGTAGAGGGAATCAGCCCCAGCATTTT. This encodes CASSPSRGNQPQHF. The V gene is TRBV18, the J gene TRBJ1-5; D not certain. Trimming shortened V by 2 bases and J by 4 bases, and 9 bases separated the two germline ends. CDR3 size: 14 residues. Germline V gene lookup returns CDR1 KGHSH and CDR2 LQKENI.

The CDR3 DNA follows: TGTGCCAGCAGCTCGGGACAGAGCTCTGGGGCCAACGTCCTGACTTTC. This sequence encodes CASSSGQSSGANVLTF. This rearrangement joins TRBV5-4 to TRBJ2-6; 7 nucleotides line up with TRBD1. The germline V gene encodes CDR1 SGHNT and CDR2 YYREEE (reference sequence). J gave up 0 bases and V 3 bases, and 3 bases lay outside the gene matches. The CDR3 spans 16 residues.

In nucleotides, the CDR3 is TGTGCCAGCAGTAAAAAAGGGACAGGGAGAAGCAATGAGCAGTTCTTC. Translating it yields CASSKKGTGRSNEQFF. V is TRBV2 and J is TRBJ2-1, with TRBD1 matching over 9 bases. CDR1 is SNHLY, CDR2 FYNNEI, per germline. The CDR3 has 16 amino acids. The junction had 11 bases not matched to a gene; V was cut back by 5 bases and J by 6 bases.

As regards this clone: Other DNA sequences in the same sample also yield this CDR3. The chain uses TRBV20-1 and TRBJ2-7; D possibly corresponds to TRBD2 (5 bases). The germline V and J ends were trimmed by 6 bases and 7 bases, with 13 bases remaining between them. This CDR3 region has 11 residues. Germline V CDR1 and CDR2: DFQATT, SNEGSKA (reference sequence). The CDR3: CSARRSGEQYF. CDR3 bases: TGCAGTGCCCGACGGTCGGGGGAGCAGTACTTC.

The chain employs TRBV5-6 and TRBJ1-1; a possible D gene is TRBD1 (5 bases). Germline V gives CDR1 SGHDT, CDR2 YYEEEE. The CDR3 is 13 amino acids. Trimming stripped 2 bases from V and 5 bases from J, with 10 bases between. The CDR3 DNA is TGTGCCAGCAGCTTTCGGGAGGGGACTGAAGCTTTCTTT. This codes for CASSFREGTEAFF.

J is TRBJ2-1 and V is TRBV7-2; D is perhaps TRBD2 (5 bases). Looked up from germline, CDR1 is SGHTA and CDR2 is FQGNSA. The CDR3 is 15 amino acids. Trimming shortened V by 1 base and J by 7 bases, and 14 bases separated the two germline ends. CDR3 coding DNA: TGTGCCAGCAGCTTAGTTCTCTCTAGCCGGAATGAGCAGTTCTTC. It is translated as CASSLVLSSRNEQFF.

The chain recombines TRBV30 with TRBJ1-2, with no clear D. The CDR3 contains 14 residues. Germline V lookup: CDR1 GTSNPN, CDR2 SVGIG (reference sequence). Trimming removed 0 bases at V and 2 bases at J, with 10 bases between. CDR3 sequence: CAWSVARTNYGYTF. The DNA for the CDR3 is TGTGCCTGGAGTGTAGCCAGGACCAACTATGGCTACACCTTC.

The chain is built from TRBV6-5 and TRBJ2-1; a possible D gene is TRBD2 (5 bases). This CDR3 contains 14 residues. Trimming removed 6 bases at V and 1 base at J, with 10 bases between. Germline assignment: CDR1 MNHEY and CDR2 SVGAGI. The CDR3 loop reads CASSPTISYNEQFF. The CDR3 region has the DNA TGTGCCAGCAGCCCGACTATTTCCTACAATGAGCAGTTCTTC.

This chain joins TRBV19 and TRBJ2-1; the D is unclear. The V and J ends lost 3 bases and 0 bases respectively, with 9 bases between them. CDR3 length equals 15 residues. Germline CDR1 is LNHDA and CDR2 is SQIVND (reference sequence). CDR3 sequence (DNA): TGTGCCAGTAGTATTGCGAGTAACTCCTACAATGAGCAGTTCTTC. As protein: CASSIASNSYNEQFF. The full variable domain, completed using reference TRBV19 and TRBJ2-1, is DGGITQSPKYLFRKEGQNVTLSCEQNLNHDAMYWYRQDPGQGLRLIYYSQIVNDFQKGDIAEGYSVSREKKESFPLTVTSAQKNPTAFYLCASSIASNSYNEQFFGPGTRLTVL.

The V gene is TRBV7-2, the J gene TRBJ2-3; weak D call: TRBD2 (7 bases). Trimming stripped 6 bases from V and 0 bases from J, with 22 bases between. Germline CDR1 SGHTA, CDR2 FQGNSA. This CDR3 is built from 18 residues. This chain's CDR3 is CASRPLASAGASTDTQYF. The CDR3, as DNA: TGTGCCAGCAGACCCCTCGCCTCGGCGGGGGCAAGCACAGATACGCAGTATTTT.

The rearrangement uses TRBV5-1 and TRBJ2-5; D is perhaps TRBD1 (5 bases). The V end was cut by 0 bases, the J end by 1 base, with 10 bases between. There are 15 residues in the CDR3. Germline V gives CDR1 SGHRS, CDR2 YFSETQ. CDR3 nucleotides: TGCGCCAGCAGCTTGGGCGACAGCCGCCAAGAGACCCAGTACTTC. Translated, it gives CASSLGDSRQETQYF.

CDR3 amino acids: CASSLRQFGTEAFF. CDR3 nucleotide sequence: TGTGCCAGCAGCCTCAGACAGTTCGGGACTGAAGCTTTCTTT. This chain joins TRBV7-2 and TRBJ1-1, with a possible D match to TRBD1 (5 bases). Germline V gene sequence: CDR1 SGHTA, CDR2 FQGNSA. The germline V and J ends were trimmed by 5 bases and 5 bases, with 15 bases remaining between them. The CDR3 totals 14 residues.

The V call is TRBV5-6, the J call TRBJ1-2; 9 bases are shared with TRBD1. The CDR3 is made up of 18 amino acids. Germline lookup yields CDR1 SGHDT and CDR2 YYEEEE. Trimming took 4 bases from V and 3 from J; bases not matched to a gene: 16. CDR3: CASSAGTNRGRTHYGYTF. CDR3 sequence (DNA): TGTGCCAGCAGCGCGGGGACGAACAGGGGGCGTACACACTATGGCTACACCTTC.

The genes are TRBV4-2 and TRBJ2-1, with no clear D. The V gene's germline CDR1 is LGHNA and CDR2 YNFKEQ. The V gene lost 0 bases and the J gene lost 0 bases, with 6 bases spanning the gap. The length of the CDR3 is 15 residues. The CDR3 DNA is TGTGCCAGCAGCCAAGAAAAGAGCTCCTACAATGAGCAGTTCTTC. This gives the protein CASSQEKSSYNEQFF.

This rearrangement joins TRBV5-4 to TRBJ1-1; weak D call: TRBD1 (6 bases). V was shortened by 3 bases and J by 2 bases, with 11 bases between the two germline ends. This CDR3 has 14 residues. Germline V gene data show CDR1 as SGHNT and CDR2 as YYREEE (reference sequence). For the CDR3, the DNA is TGTGCCAGCAGCTCACGGACAGTTAACACTGAAGCTTTCTTT. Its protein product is CASSSRTVNTEAFF.

CDR3 sequence: CASSSTSYRSAFF. As DNA, the CDR3 is TGTGCCAGCAGCTCAACATCCTACAGGAGTGCTTTCTTT. The chain links TRBV13 to TRBJ1-1; tentatively, D is TRBD1 (5 bases). The CDR3 loop spans 13 amino acids. Germline V gene lookup returns CDR1 PRHDT and CDR2 FYEKMQ (reference sequence). V was cut by 4 bases and J by 11 bases, with 17 bases left in between.

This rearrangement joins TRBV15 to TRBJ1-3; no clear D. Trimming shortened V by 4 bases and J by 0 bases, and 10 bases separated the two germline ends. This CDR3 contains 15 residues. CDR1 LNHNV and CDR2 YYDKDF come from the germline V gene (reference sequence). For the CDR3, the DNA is TGTGCCACCAGCAAGGACGGCTTCTCTGGAAACACCATATATTTT. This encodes CATSKDGFSGNTIYF.

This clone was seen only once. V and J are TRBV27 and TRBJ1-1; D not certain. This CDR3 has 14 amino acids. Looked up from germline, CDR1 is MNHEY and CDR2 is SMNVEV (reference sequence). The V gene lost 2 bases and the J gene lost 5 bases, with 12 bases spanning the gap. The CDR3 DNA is TGTGCCAGCAGTTTAGAAGGCCCGGGGACTGAAGCTTTCTTT. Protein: CASSLEGPGTEAFF.